The 29 T cell receptor beta chains below all came from one sample that was sequenced in a study of long-term antiretroviral therapy in people with HIV. Researchers report immunoSEQ v3.0 was run at survey level. Method: immunoSEQ multiplex PCR; TCRdb's copy keeps in-frame clones and lacks some. This table holds 23,000 or so clones, approximately 81% found once. The material was unsorted PBMCs, obtained 0.1 years before starting antiretroviral therapy. Source of these receptors: a man aged 40-49 years with HIV.

This sequence joins TRBV6-6 and TRBJ2-7; TRBD2 is a possible D gene (5 bases). Germline V CDR1 and CDR2: MNHNY, SVGAGI (reference sequence). This CDR3 spans 14 amino acids. V was cut by 2 bases and J by 3 bases, with 11 bases left in between. The CDR3 sequence: CASSYAPGSYEQYF. CDR3 DNA sequence: TGTGCCAGCAGTTACGCGCCGGGGAGCTACGAGCAGTACTTC.

The rearrangement links TRBV9 to TRBJ1-1; no clear D gene. V dropped 2 bases and J dropped 5 bases, with 13 bases sitting between them. Germline V gene lookup returns CDR1 SGDLS and CDR2 YYNGEE. The CDR3 totals 14 residues. The CDR3 bases are TGTGCCAGCAGCGTCGACTTACGAGGGACTGAAGCTTTCTTT. Encoded protein: CASSVDLRGTEAFF.

This sequence joins TRBV28 and TRBJ2-5; a possible D gene is TRBD2 (5 bases). Per the germline V gene, CDR1 is MDHEN and CDR2 is SYDVKM. Between the trimmed V and J ends, which lost 2 bases and 5 bases, there was a span of 21 bases. The CDR3 loop spans 17 amino acids. The CDR3 coding sequence is TGTGCCAGCAGTTTAGGGCTAGCAGTTTACCGATTGGAGACCCAGTACTTC. Its translation: CASSLGLAVYRLETQYF.

On this clone itself: This sample includes further DNA sequences coding for the same CDR3. The chain combines TRBV7-2 with TRBJ1-2; tentatively, D is TRBD1 (6 bases). CDR1 is SGHTA and CDR2 is FQGNSA in the germline V gene. The V gene lost 1 base and the J gene lost 5 bases, with 14 bases spanning the gap. The CDR3 has 15 residues. The CDR3 loop reads CASSLGPGGLYGYTF. Here the CDR3 DNA reads TGTGCCAGCAGCTTAGGCCCGGGGGGGCTTTATGGCTACACCTTC.

The chain joins TRBV10-3 to TRBJ2-2; 7 bases fit TRBD1. The ends lost 10 bases at V and 0 bases at J; junction bases unmatched: 8. The CDR3 consists of 15 residues. The germline CDR1 and CDR2 sequences are ENHRY and SYGVKD. The CDR3 nucleotides read TGTGCCACCTTGGGACAGACCTCGAACACCGGGGAGCTGTTTTTT. Translation: CATLGQTSNTGELFF.

This sequence joins TRBV19 and TRBJ2-7; a weak D match, TRBD1 (6 bases). Trimming pared 3 bases from V and 5 bases from J, leaving 14 bases between. In germline, CDR1 is LNHDA, CDR2 SQIVND (reference sequence). The CDR3 is 14 amino acids. CDR3 in DNA: TGTGCCAGTAGTATTGTAACAGGGTACCACGAGCAGTACTTC. It yields the protein CASSIVTGYHEQYF.

The chain recombines TRBV7-3 with TRBJ2-5, with D unclear. Trimming left V 4 bases short and J 4 bases short, with 10 bases between. Germline CDR1 is SGHTA and CDR2 is FQGTGA. The length of the CDR3 is 13 residues. CDR3 loop: CASSSHLGETQYF. The CDR3 DNA is TGTGCCAGCAGCTCTCATCTAGGAGAGACCCAGTACTTC.

This chain uses TRBV5-1 with TRBJ2-5; 7 positions agree with TRBD1. Trimming at V came to 0 bases and at J to 5 bases, leaving 7 bases not matched to a gene. The CDR3 consists of 15 residues. Germline V CDR1 and CDR2: SGHRS, YFSETQ. The CDR3 DNA follows: TGCGCCAGCAGCTTGGGAGACAGGGTTACGGAGACCCAGTACTTC. Translating it yields CASSLGDRVTETQYF. The complete variable domain, with remaining parts taken from reference TRBV5-1 and TRBJ2-5, reads KAGVTQTPRYLIKTRGQQVTLSCSPISGHRSVSWYQQTPGQGLQFLFEYFSETQRNKGNFPGRFSGRQFSNSRSEMNVSTLELGDSALYLCASSLGDRVTETQYFGPGTRLLVL.

The rearrangement links TRBV7-2 to TRBJ1-5; D ambiguous. CDR3 length equals 13 residues. Germline assignment: CDR1 SGHTA and CDR2 FQGNSA. The V and J ends lost 4 bases and 8 bases respectively, with 12 bases between them. As DNA, the CDR3 is TGTGCCAGCAGCTCCTGGGCCGTCGAGCCCCAGCATTTT. This translates into CASSSWAVEPQHF.

The chain carries TRBV29-1 and TRBJ1-2; D uncertain. The CDR3 consists of 12 residues. Germline CDR1 is SQVTM and CDR2 is ANQGSEA. The V end was cut by 4 bases, the J end by 7 bases, with 13 bases between. In DNA, the CDR3 is TGCAGCGTTGGTAGCGGGTCAGTTGGCTACACCTTC. Protein sequence: CSVGSGSVGYTF.

The chain employs TRBV13 and TRBJ1-2, with 7 nucleotides matching TRBD1. The CDR3 length is 14 residues. Per the germline V gene, CDR1 is PRHDT and CDR2 is FYEKMQ (reference sequence). V was clipped by 4 bases and J by 8 bases; unmatched bases: 10. In nucleotides, the CDR3 is TGTGCCAGCAGCTCCCGGGGAGGGGGCGAAGGCTACACCTTC. Translating it yields CASSSRGGGEGYTF.

The genes are TRBV7-8 and TRBJ1-3; D gene ambiguous. The CDR3 has 16 amino acids. CDR1 SGHVS and CDR2 FQNEAQ come from the germline V gene. The V end was cut by 0 bases, the J end by 0 bases, with 9 bases between. The CDR3: CASSLAGADSGNTIYF. The CDR3, as DNA: TGTGCCAGCAGCTTAGCAGGAGCAGACTCTGGAAACACCATATATTTT.

The chain links TRBV5-1 to TRBJ1-4; D is unclear. Germline-derived CDR1 and CDR2 are SGHRS and YFSETQ. CDR3 length equals 12 residues. Trimming left V 3 bases short and J 7 bases short, with 7 bases between. CDR3 sequence reads: CASSSESEKLFF. DNA of the CDR3: TGCGCCAGCAGCTCGGAGAGTGAAAAACTGTTTTTT.

The chain has TRBV2 and TRBJ2-5; 8 bases are shared with TRBD1. With 8 bases clipped from V and 4 bases from J, the junction kept 6 bases outside the gene matches. Germline CDR1 SNHLY, CDR2 FYNNEI. The CDR3 is made up of 13 amino acids. CDR3 amino acids: CASGQGGGETQYF. The CDR3 region has the DNA TGTGCCAGCGGACAGGGTGGTGGAGAGACCCAGTACTTC.

The V and J genes are TRBV7-2 and TRBJ2-7; the D is unclear. From germline, CDR1 is SGHTA and CDR2 FQGNSA. The ends were cut back, 0 bases at V and 0 bases at J, with 12 bases in the middle. CDR3 size: 16 residues. The CDR3 region is CASSLARSRGSYEQYF. CDR3 in DNA: TGTGCCAGCAGCTTAGCGCGTAGTAGAGGCTCCTACGAGCAGTACTTC.

The V and J genes are TRBV7-3 and TRBJ1-6; no firm D call. The length of the CDR3 is 20 residues. The germline V gene has CDR1 SGHTA and CDR2 FQGTGA. Trimming took 6 bases from V and 0 from J, leaving 24 bases between them. The CDR3: CASSPEGQVLLSSYNSPLHF. CDR3 in DNA: TGTGCCAGCAGTCCAGAGGGCCAAGTGTTGCTTAGCTCCTATAATTCACCCCTCCACTTT.

The chain employs TRBV29-1 and TRBJ2-1; 8 bases match TRBD2. The CDR3 runs 13 residues. V dropped 5 bases and J dropped 4; count of bases not matched to a gene: 4. Germline V lookup: CDR1 SQVTM, CDR2 ANQGSEA. The CDR3 DNA sequence: TGCAGCGTTCCCCAGCGGGAGTACAATGAGCAGTTCTTC. Protein sequence: CSVPQREYNEQFF.

This rearrangement joins TRBV5-1 to TRBJ1-4, with a tentative D call TRBD1 (5 bases). Germline V CDR1 and CDR2: SGHRS, YFSETQ. Trimming pared 4 bases from V and 7 bases from J, leaving 17 bases between. This CDR3 region has 15 residues. CDR3 sequence (DNA): TGCGCCAGCAGCCCCACTCAGGGACCTGTTGAAAAACTGTTTTTT. Its translation: CASSPTQGPVEKLFF.

The chain has TRBV5-1 and TRBJ2-5, with D unclear. The CDR3 totals 13 residues. Germline V gene sequence: CDR1 SGHRS, CDR2 YFSETQ. Deletions cut 0 bases from V and 0 bases from J, with 3 bases between. The CDR3 loop reads CASSLGNQETQYF. CDR3 in DNA: TGCGCCAGCAGCTTGGGTAACCAAGAGACCCAGTACTTC.

The rearrangement joins TRBV27 to TRBJ1-2; 9 nucleotides line up with TRBD1. V gave up 5 bases and J gave up 5 bases; unmatched junction bases: 9. Germline values: CDR1 MNHEY, CDR2 SMNVEV (reference sequence). This CDR3 contains 15 residues. CDR3 loop: CASSPSQGALYGYTF. CDR3 coding DNA: TGTGCCAGCAGTCCATCACAGGGGGCCCTATATGGCTACACCTTC.

The chain combines TRBV10-3 with TRBJ1-1; the D gene is possibly TRBD1 (6 bases). CDR1 and CDR2 from the germline V gene are ENHRY and SYGVKD. Trimming left V 8 bases short and J 4 bases short, with 11 bases between. CDR3 length: 12 amino acids. The CDR3 loop reads CAIGGLSTEAFF. For the CDR3, the DNA is TGTGCCATCGGGGGGCTAAGCACTGAAGCTTTCTTT.

This rearrangement joins TRBV7-2 to TRBJ1-4, with no clear D. Trimming cost V 5 bases and J 0 bases, with 7 bases left between them. Germline values: CDR1 SGHTA, CDR2 FQGNSA. CDR3 length: 14 residues. The CDR3 here is CASSDQATNEKLFF. The CDR3 DNA reads as TGTGCCAGCAGCGATCAGGCAACTAATGAAAAACTGTTTTTT.

The V and J genes are TRBV7-7 and TRBJ2-5; D is possibly TRBD2 (5 bases). V dropped 5 bases and J dropped 1 base, with 8 bases sitting between them. The V gene's germline CDR1 is SSHAT and CDR2 FNYEAQ (reference sequence). The CDR3 has 13 amino acids. For the CDR3, the DNA is TGTGCCAGCAGCCGGGGTCTCCAAGAGACCCAGTACTTC. Amino acids: CASSRGLQETQYF.

The chain carries TRBV7-2 and TRBJ2-3, with D possibly matching TRBD2 (6 bases). The CDR3 covers 18 residues. Trimming cost V 5 bases and J 2 bases, with 23 bases left between them. Germline V gives CDR1 SGHTA, CDR2 FQGNSA. The CDR3 loop is CASSRATWTKGHTDTQYF. DNA for the CDR3: TGTGCCAGCAGCCGAGCCACATGGACTAAGGGGCACACAGATACGCAGTATTTT. The complete variable domain, with remaining parts taken from reference TRBV7-2 and TRBJ2-3, reads GAGVSQSPSNKVTEKGKDVELRCDPISGHTALYWYRQSLGQGLEFLIYFQGNSAPDKSGLPSDRFSAERTGGSVSTLTIQRTQQEDSAVYLCASSRATWTKGHTDTQYFGPGTRLTVL.

The J gene is TRBJ2-1, the V gene TRBV4-1; D may be TRBD1 or TRBD2 (6 bases each). The CDR3 runs 18 residues. V was trimmed by 0 bases and J by 7 bases, leaving 22 bases between them. Germline V lookup: CDR1 MGHRA, CDR2 YSYEKL. CDR3 sequence reads: CASSQEVQGGTRRNEQFF. The CDR3 DNA sequence: TGCGCCAGCAGCCAAGAAGTCCAAGGGGGGACGCGTCGGAATGAGCAGTTCTTC.

The chain joins TRBV5-1 to TRBJ2-6; possible D gene TRBD1, 6 bases. The germline V gene has CDR1 SGHRS and CDR2 YFSETQ. V lost 0 bases, J lost 4 bases, and 11 bases lay in between. The CDR3 spans 16 residues. CDR3 loop: CASSLEGRGGANVLTF. The CDR3 DNA follows: TGCGCCAGCAGCTTGGAAGGCAGGGGAGGGGCCAACGTCCTGACTTTC.

The chain combines TRBV6-5 with TRBJ2-7; D gene uncertain. The CDR3 loop spans 14 amino acids. V was cut by 1 base and J by 4 bases, with 11 bases left in between. Germline assignment: CDR1 MNHEY and CDR2 SVGAGI. CDR3 DNA sequence: TGTGCCAGCAGTTACTTTGGGTTTGGGTACGAGCAGTACTTC. This sequence encodes CASSYFGFGYEQYF.

The chain uses TRBV5-5 and TRBJ2-5; TRBD2 is a possible D gene (6 bases). The CDR3 is 15 residues long. The ends were cut back, 0 bases at V and 4 bases at J, with 13 bases in the middle. CDR1 and CDR2 (germline): SGHKS, YYEKEE (reference sequence). CDR3 nucleotide sequence: TGTGCCAGCAGCTTGGCCGTCGGGAGAGGAGAGACCCAGTACTTC. It translates to CASSLAVGRGETQYF.

The rearrangement links TRBV4-1 to TRBJ1-4; D unclear. The CDR3 has 15 amino acids. Germline assignment: CDR1 MGHRA and CDR2 YSYEKL. V was cut by 4 bases and J by 0 bases, with 9 bases left in between. In DNA form, the CDR3 reads TGCGCCAGCAGCCCCCCCCCAGCAACTAATGAAAAACTGTTTTTT. Translation gives CASSPPPATNEKLFF.